This TCR beta chain was sequenced in a study of T cell repertoires in cytomegalovirus infection. Study context: Recently described HLA-C-restricted plus well-studied HLA-B-restricted CMV epitopes were used. Public TCR beta signature analysis indicated the presence of both CMV infection and matching HLA type.

Per germline, CDR1 MNHNS and CDR2 SASEGT. The V end lost 1 base, the J end lost 2 bases, and 12 bases lay between the germline ends. The CDR3 sequence is 16 residues long. Findings and limits, study-wide: Pooled public TCR beta family frequency picked out CMV carriers with the relevant HLA. Dominant in the ex vivo response were TCR beta clonotypes restricted by HLA-C and specific for CMV.

Comments on this clonotype: Its antigen is currently unknown.

TCRdb independently ran MiXCR on the reads; one entry per CDR3 protein. The sample consists of around 800,000 distinct CDR3 sequences, approximately 32% of them appearing once. The source of this sequence is a human donor in good health (CMV status not recorded). Some clones in this sample may be carry-over from other donors' samples. V and J are TRBV6-1 and TRBJ2-4; D assignment may be TRBD1 or TRBD2 (5 bases each). Sequences were derived from cultured CD8+ T cells from PBMCs, sampled from culture after CMV antigen stimulation. The CDR3 is CASSEVPRGPKNIQYF. The CDR3 nucleotides read TGTGCCAGCAGTGAAGTGCCTAGGGGACCCAAAAACATTCAGTACTTC.